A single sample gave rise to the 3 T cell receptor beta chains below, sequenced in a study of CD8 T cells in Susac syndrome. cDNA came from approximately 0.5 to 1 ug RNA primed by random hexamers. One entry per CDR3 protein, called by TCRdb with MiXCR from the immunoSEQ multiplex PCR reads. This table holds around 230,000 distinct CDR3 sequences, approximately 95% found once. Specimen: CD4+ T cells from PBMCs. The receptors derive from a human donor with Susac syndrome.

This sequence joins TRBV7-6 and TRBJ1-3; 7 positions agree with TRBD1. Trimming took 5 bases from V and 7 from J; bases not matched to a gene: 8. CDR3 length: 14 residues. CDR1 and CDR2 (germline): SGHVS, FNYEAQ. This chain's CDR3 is CASSGGRGSNTIYF. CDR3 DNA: TGTGCCAGCAGCGGGGGCAGGGGGAGCAACACCATATATTTT. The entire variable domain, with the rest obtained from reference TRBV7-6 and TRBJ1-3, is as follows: GAGVSQSPRYKVTKRGQDVALRCDPISGHVSLYWYRQALGQGPEFLTYFNYEAQQDKSGLPNDRFSAERPEGSISTLTIQRTEQRDSAMYRCASSGGRGSNTIYFGEGSWLTVV.

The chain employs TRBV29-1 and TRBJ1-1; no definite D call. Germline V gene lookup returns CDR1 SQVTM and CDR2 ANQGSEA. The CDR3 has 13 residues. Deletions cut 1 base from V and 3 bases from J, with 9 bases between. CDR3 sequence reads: CSVEGGLDTEAFF. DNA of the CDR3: TGCAGCGTTGAAGGCGGCCTGGACACTGAAGCTTTCTTT. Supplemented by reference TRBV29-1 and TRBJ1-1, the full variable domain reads SAVISQKPSRDICQRGTSLTIQCQVDSQVTMMFWYRQQPGQSLTLIATANQGSEATYESGFVIDKFPISRPNLTFSTLTVSNMSPEDSSIYLCSVEGGLDTEAFFGQGTRLTVV.

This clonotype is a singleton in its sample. The CDR3 reads CASSVATADTQYF. CDR3 sequence (DNA): TGTGCCAGCAGCGTAGCTACGGCAGATACGCAGTATTTT. This chain connects TRBV9 to TRBJ2-3, with D hard to call. This CDR3 comprises 13 residues. Germline CDR1 SGDLS, CDR2 YYNGEE. Between the trimmed V and J ends, which lost 0 bases and 4 bases, there was a span of 6 bases.